A selection of T cell receptor beta chains follows, all from one sample in a study of metastatic and nonmetastatic thyroid tumors. TCRdb re-called clones via MiXCR from the PCR reads. The sample holds more than 15,000 clones, 22% seen once. The sample consisted of adjacent normal tissue. The source is a female donor with papillary thyroid cancer or a benign thyroid nodule (not recorded which). Some clones in this sample may be carry-over from other donors' samples. Both conserved end residues are part of each CDR3. D genes are given only for firm matches. A clone size is listed for some rows: how often the clone was seen (once, few, many), or a class if it is expanded.

D,V,J,size,CDR3,DNA
.,TRBV5-6,TRBJ2-7,.,CASSLFGSYEQYF,TGTGCCAGCAGCTTGTTTGGGTCCTACGAGCAGTACTTC
.,TRBV5-1,TRBJ1-2,medium-sized,CASSLDRDLYGYTF,TGCGCCAGCAGCTTGGATCGGGATCTCTATGGCTACACCTTC
.,TRBV30,TRBJ2-2,medium-sized,CACTRGEGNTGELFF,TGTGCCTGCACGCGCGGCGAGGGTAACACCGGGGAGCTGTTTTTT
.,TRBV4-3,TRBJ2-2,medium-sized,CASSLGQGDTGELFF,TGCGCCAGCAGCCTCGGACAAGGGGACACCGGGGAGCTGTTTTTT
TRBD1,TRBV27,TRBJ1-2,.,CASSLMTGCTYGYTF,TGTGCCAGCAGTCTCATGACAGGGTGCACCTATGGCTACACCTTC
.,TRBV28,TRBJ1-2,few,CASSDSLREVAGYTF,TGTGCCAGCAGTGACTCCTTGAGGGAGGTCGCTGGCTACACCTTC
TRBD1,TRBV27,TRBJ2-7,.,CANSRDRGRPYEQYF,TGTGCCAACAGCCGGGACAGGGGGAGGCCCTACGAGCAGTACTTC
TRBD2,TRBV11-2,TRBJ2-1,.,CASSLGLARYNEKFF,TGTGCCAGCAGCTTAGGACTAGCCCGTTACAATGAGAAGTTCTTC
.,TRBV12-5,TRBJ1-1,.,CASGLHPGLVAQATEAFF,TGTGCTAGTGGTCTTCACCCCGGGTTGGTGGCGCAGGCCACTGAAGCTTTCTTT
.,TRBV6-1,TRBJ2-7,medium-sized,CASRSGASYEQYF,TGTGCCAGCAGATCAGGGGCCTCCTACGAGCAGTACTTC
TRBD2,TRBV4-1,TRBJ2-1,.,CASSQDIGGTSGLGEQFF,TGCGCCAGCAGCCAAGATATCGGGGGGACTAGCGGGCTCGGAGAGCAGTTCTTC
.,TRBV12-3/TRBV12-4,TRBJ1-2,few,CASSLTVHYTF,TGTGCCAGCTCGTTGACCGTTCACTACACCTTC
TRBD1,TRBV20-1,TRBJ2-7,once,CSASDRVGDEQYF,TGCAGTGCTTCAGACAGGGTCGGGGACGAGCAGTACTTC
TRBD1,TRBV5-1,TRBJ2-5,medium-sized,CASSPTARTGQETQYF,TGCGCCAGCAGCCCAACTGCCCGGACAGGACAAGAGACCCAGTACTTC
.,TRBV4-2,TRBJ2-5,.,CASSQVDQTGETQYF,TGTGCCAGCAGCCAAGTAGACCAAACGGGAGAGACCCAGTACTTC
TRBD2,TRBV28,TRBJ2-3,few,CASSYGTSGVLSTDTQYF,TGTGCCAGCAGTTATGGGACTAGCGGGGTTTTGAGCACAGATACGCAGTATTTT
.,TRBV5-1,TRBJ1-2,.,CASSLAGQRVGYYGYTF,TGCGCCAGCAGCTTGGCCGGTCAGCGAGTTGGTTACTACGGCTACACCTTC
TRBD2,TRBV6-1,TRBJ2-7,large,CASDLSGSYYEQYF,TGTGCCAGCGATCTTAGCGGGAGTTACTACGAGCAGTACTTC
.,TRBV4-2,TRBJ2-7,many,CASSQSYATSIYF,TGTGCCAGCAGCCAATCCTACGCTACGAGCATCTACTTC
.,TRBV7-2,TRBJ1-1,many,CASSLGSGLQGEAFF,TGTGCCAGCAGCTTAGGATCGGGTTTACAGGGTGAAGCTTTCTTT
.,TRBV27,TRBJ2-7,.,CASSDKREARLEQYF,TGTGCCAGCAGCGACAAGAGGGAGGCCCGGCTCGAGCAGTACTTC
.,TRBV7-2,TRBJ1-3,.,CASSLVGRSIYF,TGTGCCAGCAGCTTAGTTGGCAGGTCCATATATTTT
TRBD1,TRBV20-1,TRBJ1-2,medium-sized,CSARGLQGKGPGYTF,TGCAGTGCTAGAGGCTTACAGGGGAAAGGCCCTGGCTACACCTTC
TRBD2,TRBV11-2,TRBJ2-1,.,CANSSRLAALYNVQFF,TGTGCCAACAGCTCACGACTAGCGGCCTTATACAATGTGCAGTTCTTC
TRBD2,TRBV6-2/TRBV6-3,TRBJ2-7,.,CASSYASGGLVSYEQYF,TGTGCCAGCAGTTACGCTAGCGGGGGTTTGGTCTCCTACGAGCAGTACTTC
.,TRBV11-1,TRBJ1-5,.,CASSEAGPRVSCNQPQHF,TGTGCCAGCAGCGAAGCGGGGCCCCGGGTGTCGTGCAATCAGCCCCAGCATTTT
.,TRBV25-1,TRBJ2-3,few,CASSEHGSTDTQYF,TGTGCCAGCAGTGAACATGGGAGCACAGATACGCAGTATTTT
.,TRBV27,TRBJ2-5,medium-sized,CASSLRARAETQYF,TGTGCCAGCAGTCTCCGAGCCAGGGCAGAGACCCAGTACTTC
.,TRBV24-1,TRBJ2-3,medium-sized,CATSAFASRNTQYF,TGTGCCACCAGTGCCTTCGCTAGCAGAAATACGCAGTATTTT
TRBD1,TRBV7-3,TRBJ2-7,medium-sized,CASSRTGGHEQYF,TGTGCCAGCAGCCGAACAGGGGGACACGAGCAGTACTTC